The clone carrying this TCR beta chain was picked up a small number of times. Antigen: not known. The junction and the germline gene differ at one end; a read error may be behind it. The data are from a study of identical twins. Study-wide findings and caveats: When twins shared out-of-frame alpha sequences, those sequences had excess low generation probability. Fewer insertions marked abundant cord blood beta clonotypes; young adult naive trended weakly, memory not at all. In drawing conclusions, the study used cross-sectional statistical analysis and did not follow the same donors.

The authors used template switching to add a universal primer site and gave cDNA unique molecular identifiers. TCRdb re-called the 5' RACE reads through MiXCR, storing one row per CDR3 protein. The sample includes around 960,000 distinct CDR3 sequences, approximately 13% of them seen just once. Per the germline V gene, CDR1 is DFQATT and CDR2 is SNEGSKA (reference sequence). The CDR3 sequence is 16 residues long. A further study also used this sample, focusing on yellow fever vaccine responses in identical twins.

The sample comprised PBMCs. The chain has TRBV20-1 and TRBJ2-2; D remains ambiguous. The sequence came from a woman in her late teens or twenties in good health. In nucleotides, the CDR3 is TGCAGTGCCAGAGGACCCACCTCCTTAAACTACGGGGAGCTGTTTTTT. Protein: CSARGPTSLNYGELFF.